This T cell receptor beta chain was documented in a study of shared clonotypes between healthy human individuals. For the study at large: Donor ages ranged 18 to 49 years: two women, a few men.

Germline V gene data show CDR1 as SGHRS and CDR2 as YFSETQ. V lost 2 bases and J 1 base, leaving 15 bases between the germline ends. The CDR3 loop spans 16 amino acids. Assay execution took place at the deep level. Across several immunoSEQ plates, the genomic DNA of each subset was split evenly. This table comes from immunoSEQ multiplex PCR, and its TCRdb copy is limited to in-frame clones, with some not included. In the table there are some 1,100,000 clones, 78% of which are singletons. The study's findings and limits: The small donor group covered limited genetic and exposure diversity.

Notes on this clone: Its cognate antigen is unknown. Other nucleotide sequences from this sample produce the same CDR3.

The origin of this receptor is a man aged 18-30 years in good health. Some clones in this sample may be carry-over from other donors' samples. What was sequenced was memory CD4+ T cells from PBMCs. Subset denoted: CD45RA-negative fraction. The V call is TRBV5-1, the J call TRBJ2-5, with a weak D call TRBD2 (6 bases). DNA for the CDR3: TGCGCCAGCAGCTTTCTTGGCCAGGGAGGCCAAGAGACCCAGTACTTC. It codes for CASSFLGQGGQETQYF.